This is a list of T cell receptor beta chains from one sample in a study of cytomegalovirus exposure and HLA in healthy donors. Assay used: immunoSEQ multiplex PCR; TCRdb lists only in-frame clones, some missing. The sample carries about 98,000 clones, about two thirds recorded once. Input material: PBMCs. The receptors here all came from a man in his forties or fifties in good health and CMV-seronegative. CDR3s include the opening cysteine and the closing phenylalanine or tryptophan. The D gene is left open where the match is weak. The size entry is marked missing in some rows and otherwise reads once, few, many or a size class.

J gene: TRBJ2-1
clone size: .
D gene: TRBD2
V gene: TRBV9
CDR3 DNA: TGTGCCAGCAGCACTAGCGGTGCCTACAATGAGCAGTTCTTC
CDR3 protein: CASSTSGAYNEQFF

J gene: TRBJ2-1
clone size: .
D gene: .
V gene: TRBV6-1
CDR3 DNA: TGTGCCAGCAGTGTGGGCCGGACTACCAGGGATGAGCAGTTCTTC
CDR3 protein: CASSVGRTTRDEQFF

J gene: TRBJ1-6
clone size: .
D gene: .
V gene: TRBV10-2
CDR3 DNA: TGCGTCAGCATGGGGCAGGGGAATTCACCCCTCCACTTT
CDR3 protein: CVSMGQGNSPLHF

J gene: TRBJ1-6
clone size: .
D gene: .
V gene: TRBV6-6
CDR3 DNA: TGTGCCAGCAGTTACGACCGGGGAAACAATTCACCCCTCCACTTT
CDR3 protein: CASSYDRGNNSPLHF

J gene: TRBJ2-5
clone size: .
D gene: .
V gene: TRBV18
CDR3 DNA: TGTGCCAGCTCACCGAGTGGAGGGGCAGCGACCCAGTACTTC
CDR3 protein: CASSPSGGAATQYF

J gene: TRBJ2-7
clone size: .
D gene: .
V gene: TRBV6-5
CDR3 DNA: TGTGCCAGCAGTTACTCCCGAGAGGGGGCCTACGAGCAGTACTTC
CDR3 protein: CASSYSREGAYEQYF

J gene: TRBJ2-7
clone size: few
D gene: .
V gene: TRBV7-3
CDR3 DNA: TGTGCCAGCACCAACGGGCAGGGGTACTGCGAGCAGTACTTC
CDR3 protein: CASTNGQGYCEQYF

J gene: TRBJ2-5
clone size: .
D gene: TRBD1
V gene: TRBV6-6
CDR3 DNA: TGTGCCAGCGGCCGACAGGGAGAAGAGACCCAGTACTTC
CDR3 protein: CASGRQGEETQYF

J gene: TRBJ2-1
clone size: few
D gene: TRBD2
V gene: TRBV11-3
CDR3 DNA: TGTGCCAGCAGCTTAGCTAGCGGATCCTACAATGAGCAGTTCTTC
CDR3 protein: CASSLASGSYNEQFF

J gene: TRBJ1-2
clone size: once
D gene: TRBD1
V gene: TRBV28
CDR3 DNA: TGTGCCAGCAGTTCCTCGACAGGGGTCAAACTTCGGAACTATGGCTACACCTTC
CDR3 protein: CASSSSTGVKLRNYGYTF

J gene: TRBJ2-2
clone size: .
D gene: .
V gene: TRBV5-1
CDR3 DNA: TGCGCCAGCAGCTTGTCAGATACCGGGGAGCTGTTTTTT
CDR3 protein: CASSLSDTGELFF

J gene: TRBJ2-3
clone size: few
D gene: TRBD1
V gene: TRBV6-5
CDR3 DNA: TGTGCCAGCAGTCGACAGGGTGATACGCAGTATTTT
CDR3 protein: CASSRQGDTQYF

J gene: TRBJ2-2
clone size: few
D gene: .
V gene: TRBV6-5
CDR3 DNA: TGTGCCAGCAGCTTCCTTGTTGACACCGGGGAGCTGTTTTTT
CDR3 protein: CASSFLVDTGELFF

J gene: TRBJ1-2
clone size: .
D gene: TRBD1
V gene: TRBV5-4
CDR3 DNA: TGTGCCAGCGGGGACAGGGGGCTTAGCTACACCTTC
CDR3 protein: CASGDRGLSYTF

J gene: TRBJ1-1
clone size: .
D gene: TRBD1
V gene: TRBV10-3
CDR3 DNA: TGTGCCATCAGTGCGTGGACAGGGGTCCCGAACACTGAAGCTTTCTTT
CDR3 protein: CAISAWTGVPNTEAFF

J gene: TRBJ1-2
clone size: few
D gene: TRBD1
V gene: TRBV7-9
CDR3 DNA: TGTGCCAGCAGCTCCGCTGGAGGGGGCGAATTAGGGGGCTACACCTTC
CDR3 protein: CASSSAGGGELGGYTF